The present entry profiles one T cell receptor (beta chain) with its context. This sample is part of a study of OX40 agonist ivuxolimab in advanced cancers. Whole-study context: Aged roughly 23 to 90 with a mean of roughly 65 years, they were around 83% male.

This table comes from immunoSEQ multiplex PCR, and its TCRdb copy is limited to in-frame clones, with some not included. The sample lists more than 80,000 clones, 75% to 95% seen once, with roughly 8.9% in the top ten. The starting material was CD4+ or CD8+ T cells sorted from blood, obtained in a trial of the OX40 agonist ivuxolimab. This TCR came from an adult with an advanced solid tumor such as melanoma, head and neck, liver or kidney cancer.

CDR3 region: CASSLFRGIGNQPQHF. The DNA of the CDR3 is TGTGCCAGTAGTCTTTTTCGGGGCATCGGCAATCAGCCCCAGCATTTT. V usage is TRBV19 and J usage is TRBJ1-5; D may be TRBD1 (5 bases). Germline-derived CDR1 and CDR2 are LNHDA and SQIVND (reference sequence). Trimming shortened V by 5 bases and J by 2 bases, and 16 bases separated the two germline ends. The CDR3 has 16 amino acids.